Below are 12 T cell receptor beta chains sequenced from a single sample in a study of T-cell reconstitution after alpha-beta-depleted transplantation in children. Preparation of the TCRbeta library involved a method that used unique molecular identifiers. TCRdb called the PCR reads again in MiXCR, with one record for every CDR3 protein. The data hold about 350,000 distinct CDR3 sequences, with about an eighth observed a single time. This specimen was PBMCs, taken from the stem cell graft. The source of these receptors is a human donor who donated a stem cell graft to a child with Fanconi anemia.

This sequence joins TRBV18 and TRBJ1-5; D unclear. This CDR3 is built from 13 residues. Trimming took off 5 bases at V and 2 bases at J, with 7 bases between the two ends. Germline V lookup: CDR1 KGHSH, CDR2 LQKENI. The chain's CDR3 is CASSAGGNQPQHF. DNA for the CDR3: TGTGCCAGCTCAGCCGGGGGCAATCAGCCCCAGCATTTT. Full variable domain (outside the CDR3, taken from reference TRBV18 and TRBJ1-5): NAGVMQNPRHLVRRRGQEARLRCSPMKGHSHVYWYRQLPEEGLKFMVYLQKENIIDESGMPKERFSAEFPKEGPSILRIQQVVRGDSAAYFCASSAGGNQPQHFGDGTRLSIL.

In its sample, this clonotype was seen a few times. The chain carries TRBV5-5 and TRBJ2-4; 7 bases agree with TRBD1. V dropped 2 bases and J dropped 8; count of bases not matched to a gene: 10. Germline V CDR1 and CDR2: SGHKS, YYEKEE (reference sequence). There are 15 residues in the CDR3. The CDR3, as DNA: TGTGCCAGCAGCTTAACGCCGGGACAGAGGGACATTCAGTACTTC. This codes for CASSLTPGQRDIQYF. Drawing the rest from reference TRBV5-5 and TRBJ2-4, the complete variable domain is DAGVTQSPTHLIKTRGQQVTLRCSPISGHKSVSWYQQVLGQGPQFIFQYYEKEERGRGNFPDRFSARQFPNYSSELNVNALLLGDSALYLCASSLTPGQRDIQYFGAGTRLSVL.

In DNA form, the CDR3 reads TGTGCCAGCAGACCCTCGGGACTCACCTACGAGCAGTACGTC. This gives the protein CASRPSGLTYEQYV. The chain couples TRBV28 to TRBJ2-7, with D tentatively TRBD2 (6 bases). CDR1 MDHEN and CDR2 SYDVKM come from the germline V gene. This CDR3 is 14 amino acids long. Trimming cost V 6 bases and J 2 bases, with 14 bases left between them.

The rearrangement links TRBV29-1 to TRBJ2-7, with D perhaps given as TRBD1 or TRBD2 (7 bases each). Trimming shortened V by 5 bases and J by 1 base, and 12 bases separated the two germline ends. This CDR3 is built from 13 residues. Germline CDR1 reads SQVTM; CDR2 reads ANQGSEA. The CDR3 DNA reads TGCAGCGTTAGTCAGGGGGGGTCCTACGAGCAGTACTTC. Translation: CSVSQGGSYEQYF.

Only a few counts were recorded for this clonotype. V gene TRBV20-1 combines with J gene TRBJ1-3; D possibly corresponds to TRBD1 (6 bases). Germline V gene data show CDR1 as DFQATT and CDR2 as SNEGSKA (reference sequence). The CDR3 consists of 12 residues. V was trimmed by 6 bases and J by 10 bases, leaving 16 bases between them. The CDR3 nucleotides are TGCAGTGCCGGGGGGGCAGAGGGGACCATATATTTT. This sequence encodes CSAGGAEGTIYF.

This clonotype was recorded many times. This rearrangement joins TRBV10-1 to TRBJ1-1; D gene uncertain. The CDR3 is made up of 14 amino acids. The V gene lost 4 bases and the J gene lost 2 bases, with 11 bases spanning the gap. From germline, CDR1 is WNHNN and CDR2 SYGVQD (reference sequence). The CDR3 bases are TGCGCCAGCAGTGTGAGCAGAGCCAACACTGAAGCTTTCTTT. This gives the protein CASSVSRANTEAFF.

This clonotype was seen a handful of times. The chain combines TRBV5-1 with TRBJ2-2; 13 bases fit TRBD2. The CDR3 has 15 residues. Germline-derived CDR1 and CDR2 are SGHRS and YFSETQ. J gave up 8 bases and V 4 bases, and 5 bases lay outside the gene matches. CDR3 residues: CASSPGLAGAGELFF. CDR3 nucleotide sequence: TGCGCCAGCAGCCCCGGACTAGCGGGGGCAGGGGAGCTGTTTTTT.

The chain recombines TRBV6-2 or TRBV6-3 with TRBJ2-7, with D hard to call. This CDR3 has 14 amino acids. V was trimmed by 2 bases and J by 1 base, leaving 9 bases between them. The germline gives CDR1 MNHEY, CDR2 SVGEGT. CDR3 DNA: TGTGCCAGCAGTTACGATTGGTTGTCCTACGAGCAGTACTTC. Encoded protein: CASSYDWLSYEQYF.

In its sample, this clonotype was seen a few times. The gene calls are TRBV5-5 and TRBJ2-5, with TRBD1 matching over 8 bases. The CDR3 is 14 residues long. Germline trimming cut 4 bases from V and 5 bases from J; bases unmatched to any gene: 7. Per germline, CDR1 SGHKS and CDR2 YYEKEE (reference sequence). The chain's CDR3 is CASSRRGRGETQYF. In DNA form, the CDR3 reads TGTGCCAGCAGCCGCAGGGGGCGTGGTGAGACCCAGTACTTC.

The genes are TRBV20-1 and TRBJ2-2; D gene uncertain. The CDR3 runs 14 residues. Germline lookup yields CDR1 DFQATT and CDR2 SNEGSKA (reference sequence). Deletions cut 2 bases from V and 5 bases from J, with 12 bases between. CDR3 DNA: TGCAGTGCTAGACCCTTGAACGGGACCGGGGAGCTGTTTTTT. The encoded protein is CSARPLNGTGELFF.

This clonotype was observed a handful of times. This sequence joins TRBV20-1 and TRBJ1-5; D is unclear. V was cut by 5 bases and J by 0 bases, with 14 bases left in between. Germline-derived CDR1 and CDR2 are DFQATT and SNEGSKA (reference sequence). CDR3 length equals 15 residues. CDR3 amino acids: CSAAPGEDSNQPQHF. The CDR3 DNA reads TGCAGTGCTGCCCCTGGGGAGGATAGCAATCAGCCCCAGCATTTT.

The V and J genes are TRBV5-1 and TRBJ2-2, with D perhaps given as TRBD1 or TRBD2 (6 bases each). Trimming shortened V by 1 base and J by 6 bases, and 10 bases separated the two germline ends. Germline V gene data show CDR1 as SGHRS and CDR2 as YFSETQ. There are 14 residues in the CDR3. CDR3 nucleotide sequence: TGCGCCAGCAGCTTGCCGGGGGCGTCCGGGGAGCTGTTTTTT. The encoded protein is CASSLPGASGELFF.